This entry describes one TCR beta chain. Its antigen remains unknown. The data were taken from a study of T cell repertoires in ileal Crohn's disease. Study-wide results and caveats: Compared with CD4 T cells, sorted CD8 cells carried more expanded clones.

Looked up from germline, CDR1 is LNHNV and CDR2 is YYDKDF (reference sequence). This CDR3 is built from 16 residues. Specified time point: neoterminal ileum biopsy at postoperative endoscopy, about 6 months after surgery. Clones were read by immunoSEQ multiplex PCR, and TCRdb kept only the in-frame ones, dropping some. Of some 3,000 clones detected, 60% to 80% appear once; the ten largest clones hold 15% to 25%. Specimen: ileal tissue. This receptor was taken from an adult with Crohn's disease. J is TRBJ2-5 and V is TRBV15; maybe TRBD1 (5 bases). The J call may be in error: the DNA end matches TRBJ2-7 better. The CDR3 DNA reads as TGTGCCACCAGCAGAGATCAGGGTTCCAGCTCCTACGAGCAGTACTTC. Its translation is CATSRDQGSSSYEQYF.